The sequence of this T cell receptor (beta chain) was determined in a study of blood T cell repertoires in COVID-19. At the level of the study: Samples of COVID-19 (acute and convalescent) were obtained from the United States, Italy and Spain. T cells, B-cell-depleted T cells, or PBMCs provided the cDNA or gDNA that served as material.

Enrollees, about 18 to 90 years old, lived in 24 US areas. Assignment of participants to cohorts was predicated upon participant-reported clinical history. Some clones are missing from TCRdb's copy, which holds only in-frame ones; the method was immunoSEQ multiplex PCR. The sample records around 250,000 clones, just over 85% being singletons. The CDR3 is made up of 13 amino acids. The germline V gene encodes CDR1 MNHEY and CDR2 SVGAGI. The V segment lost 3 bases and the J segment 9 bases; nucleotides outside the gene matches: 7. Input material: PBMCs or T cells enriched from blood (not recorded which). The receptor was isolated from a man between 18 and 29 years old who had recovered from COVID-19. The V call is TRBV6-5, the J call TRBJ2-5; 7 nucleotides match TRBD2. The CDR3 bases are TGTGCCAGCAGTTATACCCGAGCGGGGTCCCAGTACTTC. Protein: CASSYTRAGSQYF.